The T cell receptor beta chain under discussion was sequenced for a study of T cell repertoires in cytomegalovirus infection. About the study: An indication of both CMV infection and matching HLA type came from public TCR beta signatures.

TCRdb used MiXCR to reprocess the reads, holding one entry per CDR3 protein. The sample includes about 360,000 distinct CDR3 sequences, roughly 20% of them seen just once. This clonotype was counted at least ten times. The antigen is undetermined. General study points: Across the ex vivo response, the dominant clonotypes were HLA-C-restricted CMV-specific TCR beta clonotypes. The cumulative frequency of public TCR beta families distinguished individuals who carried CMV together with the relevant HLA.

The CDR3 consists of 15 residues. The germline V gene encodes CDR1 SGHTA and CDR2 FQGNSA. Trimming took 5 bases from V and 1 from J; bases not matched to a gene: 6. Sequencing input: PBMCs. This clonotype originated in a human donor in good health (CMV status not recorded). Some clones in this sample may be carry-over from other donors' samples. V gene TRBV7-2 combines with J gene TRBJ2-3; TRBD2 agrees at 7 bases. The CDR3 sequence: CASSPGAGGTDTQYF. The CDR3 bases are TGTGCCAGCAGCCCTGGCGCGGGGGGCACAGATACGCAGTATTTT.